These T cell receptor beta chains were read from a single sample in a study of human T cells and chemical hapten exposure. TCRdb re-called the RACE reads through MiXCR, storing one row per CDR3 protein. The table has 370,000 or so distinct CDR3 sequences, about 4.4% seen once. The sequenced sample was whole blood, obtained in connection with sensitization to the hapten diphenylcyclopropenone (DPC). The origin of the receptors is a woman in her forties or fifties with alopecia areata. Some clones in this sample may be carry-over from other donors' samples. The CDR3 runs from the conserved cysteine through the conserved F or W. A D gene is named only where the DNA matches it firmly. Size tells how often a clone was seen (once, few, many) or the class of an expanded clone, and some rows leave it out.

j_call clone_size v_call d_call cdr3_aa cdr3_nt
TRBJ2-1 many TRBV27 . CATAIGGLGYNEQFF TGTGCCACTGCGATCGGGGGGCTGGGTTACAATGAGCAGTTCTTC
TRBJ1-6 few TRBV5-1 . CASTVAQGNSPLHF TGCGCCAGCACCGTGGCACAGGGTAATTCACCCCTCCACTTT
TRBJ2-4 many TRBV3-1 TRBD2 CASSQDPSGRSIQYF TGTGCCAGCAGCCAAGATCCTAGCGGTAGGAGCATTCAGTACTTC
TRBJ1-5 many TRBV7-2 . CASSSDRSNQPQHF TGTGCCAGCAGCTCGGACAGAAGCAATCAGCCCCAGCATTTT
TRBJ2-2 few TRBV7-2 . CASSLLKMAGELFF TGTGCCAGCAGCCTCTTAAAGATGGCCGGGGAGCTGTTTTTT
TRBJ2-2 many TRBV20-1 . CSAAGSGGPGTGELFF TGCAGTGCTGCCGGGTCCGGGGGACCGGGCACCGGGGAGCTGTTTTTT
TRBJ2-3 many TRBV28 . CASRERDTQYF TGTGCCAGCAGGGAGCGGGATACGCAGTATTTT
TRBJ1-2 . TRBV6-2/TRBV6-3 TRBD1 CASSQNPGGSGYGYTF TGTGCCAGCAGCCAAAACCCAGGGGGCTCCGGCTATGGCTACACCTTC
TRBJ2-3 . TRBV7-6 TRBD2 CASSLGLAGLRTDTQYF TGTGCCAGCAGCTTAGGACTAGCGGGACTACGCACAGATACGCAGTATTTT
TRBJ1-1 many TRBV18 . CASSPGQNTEAFF TGTGCCAGCAGTCCAGGACAGAACACTGAAGCTTTCTTT
TRBJ1-1 many TRBV25-1 . CASSVTMNTEAFF TGTGCCAGCAGTGTCACAATGAACACTGAAGCTTTCTTT
TRBJ2-3 . TRBV13 . CASSSAMDTQYF TGTGCCAGCAGCTCCGCCATGGATACGCAGTATTTT
TRBJ2-2 . TRBV2 . CASNRANTGELFF TGTGCCAGCAACAGGGCGAACACCGGGGAGCTGTTTTTT
TRBJ2-1 many TRBV28 . CASSLIEGGRPDNEQFF TGTGCCAGCAGTTTGATCGAAGGAGGACGTCCTGACAATGAGCAGTTCTTC
TRBJ2-1 few TRBV7-4 TRBD2 CASSTRLAEENYNEQFF TGTGCCAGCAGCACCAGACTAGCGGAGGAGAACTACAATGAGCAGTTCTTC
TRBJ2-4 . TRBV5-4 . CASSSAGSENIQYF TGTGCCAGCAGCTCGGCAGGCAGTGAAAACATTCAGTACTTC
TRBJ1-5 . TRBV12-3/TRBV12-4 . CASSSPRGQPQHF TGTGCCAGCAGTTCGCCCAGGGGTCAGCCCCAGCATTTT
TRBJ1-2 many TRBV5-6 . CASSFYSRVPNYGYTF TGTGCCAGCAGCTTCTATTCCAGGGTTCCTAACTATGGCTACACCTTC
TRBJ2-6 . TRBV7-9 TRBD1 CASSYLGQGSGANVLTF TGTGCCAGCAGCTACCTGGGACAGGGGTCCGGGGCCAACGTCCTGACTTTC
TRBJ1-2 many TRBV4-2 . CASSQEALGPNYGYTF TGTGCCAGCAGCCAAGAAGCTCTTGGGCCCAACTATGGCTACACCTTC
TRBJ1-4 many TRBV12-5 TRBD1 CASGLESRGGLFF TGTGCTAGTGGTTTGGAAAGCAGGGGGGGACTGTTTTTT
TRBJ1-1 few TRBV11-2 . CASSFNTGLNTEAFF TGTGCCAGCAGCTTCAACACCGGGCTGAACACTGAAGCTTTCTTT
TRBJ1-2 many TRBV5-4 . CASSLAGVDNYGYTF TGTGCCAGCAGCTTGGCAGGCGTAGATAACTATGGCTACACCTTC
TRBJ1-2 many TRBV27 . CATRTAGSGYTF TGTGCCACCCGTACGGCAGGGTCCGGCTACACCTTC
TRBJ1-4 many TRBV21-1 . CASTSREAGNEKLFF TGTGCCAGCACCTCAAGGGAGGCGGGGAATGAAAAACTGTTTTTT
TRBJ1-3 . TRBV6-5 . CASRASRDGGNTIYF TGTGCCAGCAGAGCCTCGAGGGACGGTGGAAACACCATATATTTT
TRBJ1-2 few TRBV6-2/TRBV6-3 . CASRDGHGYTF TGTGCCAGCAGGGACGGCCATGGCTACACCTTC
TRBJ2-7 few TRBV7-9 . CASSPPGQAFEQYF TGTGCCAGCAGCCCCCCGGGACAAGCCTTCGAGCAGTACTTC
TRBJ2-5 many TRBV3-1 TRBD1 CASSPYTGGEETQYF TGTGCCAGCAGCCCTTATACAGGGGGAGAGGAGACCCAGTACTTC
TRBJ2-6 many TRBV27 . CASSSQSSGANVLTF TGTGCCAGCAGTTCCCAAAGCTCTGGGGCCAACGTCCTGACTTTC
TRBJ2-7 many TRBV7-9 TRBD1 CASSGGTGVYEQYF TGTGCCAGCAGCGGCGGGACAGGGGTCTACGAGCAGTACTTC
TRBJ1-1 . TRBV19 . CASSAHLQGRGTEAFF TGTGCCAGTTCAGCACACCTACAGGGTAGGGGAACTGAAGCTTTCTTT
TRBJ2-2 few TRBV7-2 . CASSLPRVMNTGELFF TGTGCCAGCAGCTTACCCAGAGTGATGAACACCGGGGAGCTGTTTTTT
TRBJ2-7 many TRBV29-1 . CSALEGYEQYF TGCAGCGCCCTAGAGGGATACGAGCAGTACTTC
TRBJ2-7 many TRBV20-1 TRBD2 CSASRLAGGPHEQYF TGCAGTGCTAGCCGACTAGCGGGAGGGCCCCACGAGCAGTACTTC
TRBJ1-2 few TRBV5-1 . CASSLRPGGNYGYTF TGCGCCAGCAGCTTGAGGCCCGGAGGGAACTATGGCTACACCTTC